What follows is one TCR beta chain and its context. The antigen is not known. Together with a sample-barcoded 5' primer, a J-beta primer mix was included in a second PCR lasting roughly 6 to 12 cycles. TCRdb fed the 5' RACE reads into MiXCR, producing one record per CDR3 protein. The sample has over 1,200,000 distinct CDR3 sequences, approximately 60% seen once. The entry originates in a study of blood T cells in healthy people across ages. Study results and limitations: Per-million-T-cell TCR beta diversity fell roughly linearly with age.

V shed 6 bases and J shed 1 base, with 10 bases lying between them. There are 13 residues in the CDR3. Germline loops: CDR1 ENHRY, CDR2 SYGVKD. The sequenced material came from blood. The clonotype originates from a man aged 18 to 35 in good health. The chain carries TRBV10-3 and TRBJ2-7; D may be TRBD1 or TRBD2 (5 bases each). CDR3 sequence reads: CAIRGDQSYEQYF. CDR3 nucleotide sequence: TGTGCCATCAGAGGGGACCAATCCTACGAGCAGTACTTC.